This T cell receptor (beta chain) was sequenced in a study of cytomegalovirus exposure and HLA in healthy donors (TCRdb year 2017). Study-wide context: The 666 repertoires of the first cohort and the approximately 110 validation repertoires were produced on the same platform, according to a later analysis. The aim of the study was to test whether cataloging public T cell receptors could identify signatures of past pathogen exposure. Along with the approximately 620-subject first cohort, a separate validation cohort of over a hundred different subjects was used. The study combined high-throughput TCR immunosequencing, statistical association of individual TCRs with disease status, and machine learning to predict cytomegalovirus infection status. Study-wide findings and limitations: The authors suggested that the approach could potentially be extended to other disease states and immunological phenotypes. In both the original and validation cohorts, the classifier was reported to diagnose cytomegalovirus status with high specificity and sensitivity. A few of the identified cytomegalovirus-associated TCR beta chains were confirmed in vitro to be specific for cytomegalovirus antigens. The study gave a list of about 150 TCR beta chains associated with cytomegalovirus. The validation cohort had no HLA typing available for a later analysis, so co-occurrence within that cohort was assessed over all 110 or so repertoires. Of the cluster scores, 90% to 95% were above 0 in a later analysis, which found that TCRs clustered in the first cohort also tended to co-occur in the 120 or so validation repertoires. Most TCR sequences were seen in very few donors, while some public TCRs were found in many individuals.

The donors belonged to the validation cohort of approximately 130 subjects, which was separate from the 666-subject first cohort. From the cysteine up to the phenylalanine, the CDR3 has a length of 13 residues. Solely the CDR3 DNA is kept, with 39 bases framed from the first base. V drops 6 bases and J drops 6 bases, leaving 14 bases in between. Sequences MDHEN (CDR1) and SYDVKM (CDR2) are obtained from the germline V gene. The receptor library was made with the immunoSEQ multiplex PCR assay. The original pipeline was this. To diagnose cytomegalovirus status from the catalog of TCR beta chain sequences, a statistical classification framework was built. This immuneACCESS table, as held by TCRdb, lists in-frame sequences with V and J called but not all clones. Of the missing ones, under half trace to an unresolved V gene in checked studies; the others have no known cause. That table gives V, J and clone size, and the DNA gave D and trimming. A total of approximately 99,000 clones appear in this sample, approximately 96% of them only once. The ten largest clones take up under 0.75% of the sample.

In regard to this clone: The target of this receptor is not known. There are no base qualities to consult, and no much larger clone falls within one base.

This receptor was identified in a woman between 18 and 29 years old in good health and CMV-seronegative. Sequenced material: PBMCs. The chain employs TRBV28 and TRBJ1-1, with the D gene call left open. This receptor has the CDR3 CASRSSFLSEAFF. The DNA is as follows: TGTGCCAGCAGAAGTAGTTTCTTATCTGAAGCTTTCTTT.